The text below deals with one T cell receptor beta chain. Its antigen target is currently unknown. Qualities for individual bases were not recorded, and no much larger clone is one base off. This sample includes further DNA sequences coding for the same CDR3. The data were taken from a study of shared clonotypes between healthy human individuals (dated by TCRdb to 2019 to 2021). With respect to the entire study: The cohort comprised a couple of women and three men aged 18 to 49 years. For each donor, CD4 naive and CD4 memory were each given three plates, CD8 naive was given two plates, and CD8 memory was given one plate. To estimate repertoire size and how much clonotype sharing occurs between individuals, the study deeply sequenced the blood TCR repertoires of several healthy adults. Different laboratories and diverse techniques were used to prepare libraries and sequence TCR repertoires, to increase sequencing depth and limit assay-specific biases. Between about 0.9 and 8.9 billion PBMCs per donor were obtained by leukapheresis.

Paper-wide results and their limitations: The genetic and exposure-history diversity represented was limited by the small number of donors. Incomplete sequencing was indicated by rarefaction of sorted-subset datasets, despite the large sequencing depth. Estimated clonotype richness was generally larger for naive than for memory subsets. Sampling was restricted to blood, and TCR repertoires in tissue are likely to differ from TCR repertoires in blood. Pairwise subsampling led to the expectation that sequencing depth would affect the degree of clonotype sharing among donors. Sharing across a handful of donors was observed for about 5% of naive CD4, 3.5% of naive CD8, over 2% of memory CD4, and roughly 0.4% of memory CD8 clonotypes. Compared with non-shared clonotypes, the clonotypes found in all four sorted-subset donors had higher generation probabilities.

Using the deep immunoSEQ assay, TCR CDR3 regions were amplified from genomic DNA by multiplex PCR. Extracted genomic DNA from each cell subset was distributed evenly across all wells of several immunoSEQ 96-well plates, and each plate was treated as a replicate. For sorted subsets, 200 ng of genomic DNA, equivalent to 25,000 to 35,000 T cell genomes, went into each replicate PCR. The purified libraries were quantified using a Qubit 3.0 fluorometer, sized with a Bioanalyzer 2100, and then quantified again using the KAPA Library Quantification kit. Every immunoSEQ 96-well plate was sequenced on a separate single-read 150-cycle Illumina NextSeq 550 flow cell. Under the source paper's analysis protocol: Because only junctional sequences without quality scores were contained in the immunoSEQ output, filtering matching that applied to full-length reads could not be performed. To assign V/J genes and CDR3, sequences were annotated against IMGT germline references using PyIR, a Python wrapper for IgBLAST v1.9. Reads with weak V/J assignments (E-value above 1e-6), missing CDR3, stop codons, out-of-frame junctions, or ambiguous translated residues were removed. V3J clonotypes were defined by identical inferred V gene, J gene, and CDR3 amino acid sequence. Percentage overlap between repertoires was computed as shared unique clonotypes divided by the size of the smaller repertoire. Repertoire richness was assessed with RTK rarefaction, the Chao1 estimator, and Recon v2.1 estimates of unobserved clonotypes. Generation probabilities were computed with OLGA for all TCRbeta clonotypes obtained by the gDNA method from several donors. Entries here come from immuneACCESS through TCRdb and include only in-frame sequences with V and J called. Some clones fail to appear in such tables; in the studies checked, an unresolved V gene covers under half of the shortfall, and the cause of the remainder is unknown. The V and J calls and clone size are taken from that table; D and trimming were inferred from the DNA. For this sample there are roughly 2 million clones; about 95% appear just once. The top ten clones comprise 0.85% to 1.2% of the sample.

Counted from cysteine to phenylalanine, this CDR3 has 14 amino acids. Only CDR3 DNA remains: 42 bases, in frame from the first base. The germline V and J ends show losses of 0 bases and 4 bases respectively, and no gene match explains 2 bases of the junction. The germline V gene (reference sequence) supplies CDR1 SGHNT and CDR2 YYREEE. For the CD8 naive samples, CD45RO-negative cells were positively selected for CCR7, yielding a CD45RA+CCR7+ population from which TemRA cells were excluded. Donors were healthy HIV-negative adults with no recently reported acute infections or vaccinations. Every donor was a Caucasian adult living in Nashville, Tennessee, USA. Blood was collected by leukapheresis, and PBMCs were isolated by Ficoll-Histopaque density gradient centrifugation and then cryopreserved in liquid nitrogen vapor phase. Analytical flow cytometry was used to check the purity and quantity of every magnetically sorted T cell population. Genomic DNA was isolated from every sorted fraction and measured by UV absorbance on a Nanodrop 2000c.

The sequence came from a man between 18 and 29 years old in good health. Sequenced material: naive CD8+ T cells sorted from blood. Read against the paper, the sample's cell subset or site label means: CD45RA+CCR7+. The chain was built from TRBV5-4 and TRBJ1-2, with 8 bases aligning to TRBD1. The bases read TGTGCCAGCAGCTTGGCAGGGGGCGGCTATGGCTACACCTTC. The resulting protein is CASSLAGGGYGYTF.